This T cell receptor (beta chain) was sequenced during a study of T-cell reconstitution after alpha-beta-depleted transplantation in children. Study results and limitations: At one year after transplant, newly produced T cells mostly accounted for T-cell counts and diversity. Expanded graft clones numbering several hundred reportedly gave rise to alpha-beta T cells about two months after transplant. For some patients, TCRbeta diversity was high at day 60 because of recipient T cells and thymic progenitors that survived.

The table lists this clonotype with a few counts. Antigen unknown. Unique molecular identifiers were incorporated into the prepared TCRbeta library. MiXCR, applied by TCRdb to the PCR reads, yields one record per CDR3 protein. Among 900,000 or so distinct CDR3 sequences, approximately 15% were seen once, and the ten largest hold roughly 5%. This CDR3 is 15 amino acids long. CDR1 SGHRS and CDR2 YFSETQ come from the germline V gene. Trimming stripped 0 bases from V and 3 bases from J, with 13 bases between. This sequence joins TRBV5-1 and TRBJ2-7, with D perhaps matching TRBD2 (5 bases). The TCR sequence derives from a male patient between 5 and 17 years old who had a stem cell transplant for acute lymphoblastic leukemia, so the T cells may come from the graft donor. Specimen: PBMCs, mostly from graft donor cells, collected 360 days after TCRalphabeta/CD19-depleted stem cell transplant. CDR3 residues: CASSLGGQKDYEQYF. The DNA of the CDR3 is TGCGCCAGCAGCTTGGGAGGGCAGAAAGACTACGAGCAGTACTTC.